The rows below give T cell receptor beta chains drawn from one sample of a study of blood T cell repertoires in COVID-19. Method: immunoSEQ multiplex PCR; TCRdb's copy keeps in-frame clones and lacks some. The table records approximately 56,000 clones, around 84% of them present only once. Specimen: peripheral blood. The source of these receptors is a woman older than 75 with acute or convalescent COVID-19. CDR3s include the opening cysteine and the closing phenylalanine or tryptophan. Each record gives: D gene, V gene, J gene, clone size, CDR3 DNA, CDR3 protein. The D gene is left open where the match is weak. Some rows have no size entry. The others give once, few or many, or a class for an expanded clone.

D gene: -
V gene: TRBV2
J gene: TRBJ2-5
clone size: -
CDR3 DNA: TGTGCCAACGGAGAGCTGAGGGAGACCCAGTACTTC
CDR3 protein: CANGELRETQYF

D gene: TRBD1
V gene: TRBV6-5
J gene: TRBJ1-5
clone size: -
CDR3 DNA: TGTGCCAGTGAGGACAGGTACGGGCAGCCCCAGCATTTT
CDR3 protein: CASEDRYGQPQHF

D gene: -
V gene: TRBV6-5
J gene: TRBJ1-5
clone size: -
CDR3 DNA: TGTGCCAGCAGTAGAGGGATTAGCAATCAGCCCCAGCATTTT
CDR3 protein: CASSRGISNQPQHF

D gene: -
V gene: TRBV5-1
J gene: TRBJ1-2
clone size: -
CDR3 DNA: TGCGCCAGCAGCTTGTACTCTGAGGCGTATGGCTACACCTTC
CDR3 protein: CASSLYSEAYGYTF

D gene: -
V gene: TRBV5-5
J gene: TRBJ1-1
clone size: once
CDR3 DNA: TGTGCCAGCAGTCCTATCCGGGATCCGAACACTGAAGCTTTCTTT
CDR3 protein: CASSPIRDPNTEAFF

D gene: -
V gene: TRBV21-1
J gene: TRBJ1-3
clone size: -
CDR3 DNA: TGTGCCAGCAGCGATAAGGACAGGGTTTTTGCTGGAAACACCATATATTTT
CDR3 protein: CASSDKDRVFAGNTIYF

D gene: -
V gene: TRBV7-3
J gene: TRBJ1-1
clone size: few
CDR3 DNA: TGTGCCAGCAGCTTAGAGGTAAACACTGAAGCTTTCTTT
CDR3 protein: CASSLEVNTEAFF

D gene: TRBD1
V gene: TRBV28
J gene: TRBJ1-6
clone size: -
CDR3 DNA: TGTGCCAGCAGAGAGACAGGGGTCGTACCCCTCCACTTT
CDR3 protein: CASRETGVVPLHF

D gene: TRBD1
V gene: TRBV18
J gene: TRBJ1-5
clone size: -
CDR3 DNA: TGTGCCAGCTCACTAGTTGGACAGGGGAACAATCAGCCCCAGCATTTT
CDR3 protein: CASSLVGQGNNQPQHF

D gene: -
V gene: TRBV3-1/TRBV3-2
J gene: TRBJ2-2
clone size: -
CDR3 DNA: TGTGCCAGCAGCCGCGACAGATTCACCGGGGAGCTGTTTTTT
CDR3 protein: CASSRDRFTGELFF

D gene: -
V gene: TRBV15
J gene: TRBJ1-4
clone size: -
CDR3 DNA: TGTGCCACCAGCGAATCCGGGTCGGATGAAAAACTGTTTTTT
CDR3 protein: CATSESGSDEKLFF

D gene: -
V gene: TRBV7-8
J gene: TRBJ1-5
clone size: -
CDR3 DNA: TGTGCCAGCAGTCGACTACGGGGGGGGAATAGCAATCAGCCCCAGCATTTT
CDR3 protein: CASSRLRGGNSNQPQHF

D gene: -
V gene: TRBV21-1
J gene: TRBJ1-5
clone size: -
CDR3 DNA: TGTGCCAGCAGCAACTGCGCCCACAGGGGAGGTCTGCCCCAGCATTTT
CDR3 protein: CASSNCAHRGGLPQHF

D gene: -
V gene: TRBV19
J gene: TRBJ1-5
clone size: -
CDR3 DNA: TGTGCCAGTAGTAGACTTCAAGGCAATCAGCCCCAGCATTTT
CDR3 protein: CASSRLQGNQPQHF

D gene: TRBD1
V gene: TRBV5-4
J gene: TRBJ1-2
clone size: -
CDR3 DNA: TGTGCCAGCACTCCTACCGGGACAGGGATATCTAACTATGGCTACACCTTC
CDR3 protein: CASTPTGTGISNYGYTF

D gene: -
V gene: TRBV28
J gene: TRBJ2-7
clone size: -
CDR3 DNA: TGTGCCAGCAGTCTCACGAGCACCTACGAGCAGTACTTC
CDR3 protein: CASSLTSTYEQYF

D gene: -
V gene: TRBV30
J gene: TRBJ1-5
clone size: few
CDR3 DNA: TGTGCCTGGAGCCCTACAGGGAGGGATCAGCCCCAGCATTTT
CDR3 protein: CAWSPTGRDQPQHF

D gene: -
V gene: TRBV10-2
J gene: TRBJ2-1
clone size: once
CDR3 DNA: TGCGCCAGCAGTGATGGTCTTGGCTATGAGCAGTTCTTC
CDR3 protein: CASSDGLGYEQFF

D gene: -
V gene: TRBV6-5
J gene: TRBJ2-4
clone size: once
CDR3 DNA: TGTGCCAGCAGTTACGGGGGCCCCTTGGAAAACATTCAGTACTTC
CDR3 protein: CASSYGGPLENIQYF

D gene: -
V gene: TRBV12-3/TRBV12-4
J gene: TRBJ1-2
clone size: -
CDR3 DNA: TGTGCCAGCAGTCAGGTCGATTATGGCTACACCTTC
CDR3 protein: CASSQVDYGYTF

D gene: TRBD1
V gene: TRBV19
J gene: TRBJ1-6
clone size: -
CDR3 DNA: TGTGCCAGTAGCCCGGCAGGGGGCTCCTATAATTCACCCCTCCACTTT
CDR3 protein: CASSPAGGSYNSPLHF

D gene: TRBD2
V gene: TRBV5-4
J gene: TRBJ2-1
clone size: -
CDR3 DNA: TGTGCCAGCAGCTTCTCTAGCGGGGGGGCGATTCGGCATGAGCAGTTCTTC
CDR3 protein: CASSFSSGGAIRHEQFF

D gene: TRBD1
V gene: TRBV19
J gene: TRBJ1-1
clone size: -
CDR3 DNA: TGTGCCAGTAGTCCCCAGGACAGGGGGAGCAGTGAAGCTTTCTTT
CDR3 protein: CASSPQDRGSSEAFF

D gene: -
V gene: TRBV7-2
J gene: TRBJ1-1
clone size: -
CDR3 DNA: TGTGCCAGCAGCTTAGTTCCGGGGAACACTGAAGCTTTCTTT
CDR3 protein: CASSLVPGNTEAFF

D gene: TRBD1
V gene: TRBV5-1
J gene: TRBJ2-3
clone size: -
CDR3 DNA: TGCGCCAGCACCGCCGGGACAGGGGTCACAGATACGCAGTATTTT
CDR3 protein: CASTAGTGVTDTQYF

D gene: TRBD2
V gene: TRBV5-1
J gene: TRBJ2-7
clone size: -
CDR3 DNA: TGCGCCAGCAGCTTGGCGCTAGCGGGCGTCTCCTACGAGCAGTACTTC
CDR3 protein: CASSLALAGVSYEQYF

D gene: -
V gene: TRBV12-3/TRBV12-4
J gene: TRBJ1-2
clone size: -
CDR3 DNA: TGTGCCAGCAGTTCTCAGGGTGACTATGGCTACACCTTC
CDR3 protein: CASSSQGDYGYTF

D gene: -
V gene: TRBV7-2
J gene: TRBJ2-1
clone size: -
CDR3 DNA: TGTGCCAGCAGCTTAGCGTGGGACACCTTTTACAATGAGCAGTTCTTC
CDR3 protein: CASSLAWDTFYNEQFF

D gene: -
V gene: TRBV5-1
J gene: TRBJ2-3
clone size: -
CDR3 DNA: TGCGCCAGCAGCTTGCGAGCAGATACGCAGTATTTT
CDR3 protein: CASSLRADTQYF

D gene: -
V gene: TRBV6-6
J gene: TRBJ1-5
clone size: -
CDR3 DNA: TGTGCCAGCCTAACAGGGTCTCAGCCCCAGCATTTT
CDR3 protein: CASLTGSQPQHF

D gene: TRBD2
V gene: TRBV6-5
J gene: TRBJ2-1
clone size: -
CDR3 DNA: TGTGCCAGCAGTTCTCTAGCGGGGGGAATATACAATGAGCAGTTCTTC
CDR3 protein: CASSSLAGGIYNEQFF

D gene: -
V gene: TRBV5-1
J gene: TRBJ2-2
clone size: -
CDR3 DNA: TGCGCCAGCAGAGAAGCTCCCGGAGGGAACACCGGGGAGCTGTTTTTT
CDR3 protein: CASREAPGGNTGELFF

D gene: TRBD1
V gene: TRBV2
J gene: TRBJ1-6
clone size: -
CDR3 DNA: TGTGCCAGCAGCAGGGACAGGGCCGATAATTCACCCCTCCACTTT
CDR3 protein: CASSRDRADNSPLHF

D gene: -
V gene: TRBV27
J gene: TRBJ2-2
clone size: -
CDR3 DNA: TGTGCCAGCAGGACCACGGGACTTTTCACCGGGGAGCTGTTTTTT
CDR3 protein: CASRTTGLFTGELFF

D gene: -
V gene: TRBV6-5
J gene: TRBJ1-3
clone size: -
CDR3 DNA: TGTGCCAGCAGTTACGACCCAGGGACTGGAAACACCATATATTTT
CDR3 protein: CASSYDPGTGNTIYF

D gene: TRBD1
V gene: TRBV14
J gene: TRBJ1-3
clone size: -
CDR3 DNA: TGTGCCAGCAGTGCTACAGGGGGAAGAGGAAACACCATATATTTT
CDR3 protein: CASSATGGRGNTIYF

D gene: TRBD1
V gene: TRBV19
J gene: TRBJ1-3
clone size: -
CDR3 DNA: TGTGCCAGTACCAGAGGGACAGGAGGAGGAAACACCATATATTTT
CDR3 protein: CASTRGTGGGNTIYF

D gene: -
V gene: TRBV15
J gene: TRBJ1-5
clone size: -
CDR3 DNA: TGTGCCACTGCCGGGACACTAAATCAGCCCCAGCATTTT
CDR3 protein: CATAGTLNQPQHF

D gene: -
V gene: TRBV6-4
J gene: TRBJ2-1
clone size: -
CDR3 DNA: TGTGCCAGGGCCCAGCGTAAATACCCCGTGAGTAGAAATGAGCAGTTCTTC
CDR3 protein: CARAQRKYPVSRNEQFF

D gene: TRBD2
V gene: TRBV7-8
J gene: TRBJ2-1
clone size: -
CDR3 DNA: TGTGCCAGCAGCTTTAGGGGCGGGACTAGCCGTGGAGGTTCCTACAATGAGCAGTTCTTC
CDR3 protein: CASSFRGGTSRGGSYNEQFF

D gene: TRBD2
V gene: TRBV3-1/TRBV3-2
J gene: TRBJ2-7
clone size: -
CDR3 DNA: TGTGCCAGCAGCCAAGATGGTCCTAGCGGAGCCTACGAGCAGTACTTC
CDR3 protein: CASSQDGPSGAYEQYF

D gene: -
V gene: TRBV3-1/TRBV3-2
J gene: TRBJ2-1
clone size: -
CDR3 DNA: TGTGCCAGCAGCCAAGCTCATGAGCAGTTCTTC
CDR3 protein: CASSQAHEQFF

D gene: -
V gene: TRBV10-3
J gene: TRBJ1-1
clone size: -
CDR3 DNA: TGTGCCATCAGACAGGGTTGGGACACTGAAGCTTTCTTT
CDR3 protein: CAIRQGWDTEAFF

D gene: -
V gene: TRBV6-1
J gene: TRBJ2-2
clone size: few
CDR3 DNA: TGTGCCAGCAGTGAACGCCCCAGGGTGGGCACCGGGGAGCTGTTTTTT
CDR3 protein: CASSERPRVGTGELFF

D gene: -
V gene: TRBV27
J gene: TRBJ2-1
clone size: -
CDR3 DNA: TGTGCCAGCGGTGATTGGGACATATTGGCTGGTGAGCAGTTCTTC
CDR3 protein: CASGDWDILAGEQFF

D gene: -
V gene: TRBV3-1/TRBV3-2
J gene: TRBJ1-2
clone size: once
CDR3 DNA: TGTGCCAGCAGCCCAGGTCGCTATGGCTACACCTTC
CDR3 protein: CASSPGRYGYTF

D gene: -
V gene: TRBV29-1
J gene: TRBJ1-2
clone size: -
CDR3 DNA: TGCAGCGTTGACCCCATGAGCTATGGCTACACCTTC
CDR3 protein: CSVDPMSYGYTF

D gene: -
V gene: TRBV19
J gene: TRBJ2-7
clone size: -
CDR3 DNA: TGTGCCAGTAGTATAAGTGGGGCCTCTTACGAGCAGTACTTC
CDR3 protein: CASSISGASYEQYF

D gene: TRBD2
V gene: TRBV5-1
J gene: TRBJ2-3
clone size: -
CDR3 DNA: TGCGCCAGCAGCGCGGGGGGGCATCGTAGTACAGATACGCAGTATTTT
CDR3 protein: CASSAGGHRSTDTQYF

D gene: -
V gene: TRBV24-1
J gene: TRBJ2-3
clone size: -
CDR3 DNA: TGTGCCACGTCCGGGACAACTAGCACAGATACGCAGTATTTT
CDR3 protein: CATSGTTSTDTQYF

D gene: -
V gene: TRBV7-2
J gene: TRBJ2-3
clone size: -
CDR3 DNA: TGTGCCAGCAGCTTCGGAGGCGGCCCAGATACGCAGTATTTT
CDR3 protein: CASSFGGGPDTQYF

D gene: -
V gene: TRBV7-2
J gene: TRBJ1-1
clone size: -
CDR3 DNA: TGTGCCAGCAGCTTAACTCAGGGTGACACTGAAGCTTTCTTT
CDR3 protein: CASSLTQGDTEAFF

D gene: -
V gene: TRBV10-2
J gene: TRBJ2-3
clone size: -
CDR3 DNA: TGCGCCAGCAGTGAGATTGGTCTAGCTGGCACAGATACGCAGTATTTT
CDR3 protein: CASSEIGLAGTDTQYF

D gene: TRBD2
V gene: TRBV12-3/TRBV12-4
J gene: TRBJ2-2
clone size: -
CDR3 DNA: TGTGCCATTAACGGGGGGGTCACCGGGGAGCTGTTTTTT
CDR3 protein: CAINGGVTGELFF

D gene: TRBD2
V gene: TRBV7-2
J gene: TRBJ2-7
clone size: -
CDR3 DNA: TGTGCCAGCAGCTTTAGCGGGGGGCCGACGTCCGAGCAGTACTTC
CDR3 protein: CASSFSGGPTSEQYF